The 17 T cell receptor beta chains below all came from one sample that was sequenced in a study of T cells in Graves' hyperthyroidism and ophthalmopathy. RNA transcripts yielded amplified TCR beta CDR3 regions. First-round RT-PCR of the TCR CDR3 relied on the HTBI primer set. Each CDR3 protein is one row after TCRdb ran MiXCR on the multiplex PCR reads. The data contain 600,000 to 700,000 distinct CDR3 sequences, 14% to 15% of them singletons. Specimen: blood. Every receptor here comes from a woman aged 40 to 50 with Graves' ophthalmopathy.

This clonotype was counted between two and nine times. V usage is TRBV11-2 and J usage is TRBJ1-1; 8 bases fit TRBD1. V gave up 5 bases and J gave up 7 bases; unmatched junction bases: 9. The CDR3 is 14 amino acids. Germline V lookup: CDR1 SGHAT, CDR2 FQNNGV. In DNA, the CDR3 is TGTGCCAGCAGCCCAGACAGGGGCCCTCGTGAAGCTTTCTTT. It translates to CASSPDRGPREAFF.

This clonotype was seen many times. The genes are TRBV27 and TRBJ1-2; no definite D call. This CDR3 region has 15 residues. Between the trimmed V and J ends, which lost 5 bases and 0 bases, there was a span of 13 bases. Germline values: CDR1 MNHEY, CDR2 SMNVEV (reference sequence). CDR3 amino acids: CASSRTQFSNYGYTF. The CDR3 bases are TGTGCCAGCAGTCGAACACAGTTTTCTAACTATGGCTACACCTTC.

Written as DNA, the CDR3 is TGCAGCGTTGAAGGACTTAAAGAGACCCAGTACTTC. Protein: CSVEGLKETQYF. This chain joins TRBV29-1 and TRBJ2-5; no definite D call. The germline V gene has CDR1 SQVTM and CDR2 ANQGSEA. V shed 1 base and J shed 3 bases, with 6 bases lying between them. The length of the CDR3 is 12 residues.

This clonotype was seen a handful of times. The rearrangement joins TRBV5-1 to TRBJ2-5; weak D call: TRBD1 (6 bases). The CDR3 covers 16 residues. Germline V gene data show CDR1 as SGHRS and CDR2 as YFSETQ. The germline V and J ends were trimmed by 0 bases and 1 base, with 13 bases remaining between them. CDR3 loop: CASSLAGDAGQETQYF. The CDR3 DNA reads as TGCGCCAGCAGCTTGGCAGGGGACGCCGGCCAAGAGACCCAGTACTTC.

This clonotype was found a few times. The chain is built from TRBV12-3 or TRBV12-4 and TRBJ1-2; the D is unclear. The CDR3 loop spans 12 amino acids. The ends were cut back, 4 bases at V and 8 bases at J, with 11 bases in the middle. CDR3 DNA: TGTGCCAGCAGTTCCCAGGTTAGGGGCTACACCTTC. Residues: CASSSQVRGYTF.

V and J are TRBV15 and TRBJ1-5, with a tentative D call TRBD1 (5 bases). This CDR3 region has 14 residues. Germline CDR1 is LNHNV and CDR2 is YYDKDF (reference sequence). V was trimmed by 0 bases and J by 4 bases, leaving 7 bases between them. The CDR3 sequence is CATSREEGNQPQHF. The CDR3 nucleotides read TGTGCCACCAGCAGAGAGGAGGGGAATCAGCCCCAGCATTTT.

This clonotype appeared many times. The V and J genes are TRBV6-2 or TRBV6-3 and TRBJ1-1; D is undetermined. The germline V gene encodes CDR1 MNHEY and CDR2 SVGEGT. Trimming cost V 6 bases and J 0 bases, with 14 bases left between them. The CDR3 spans 15 residues. CDR3 nucleotide sequence: TGTGCCAGCAGAATTATAAGTTGGGTGAACACTGAAGCTTTCTTT. The encoded protein is CASRIISWVNTEAFF.

There are many counts of this clonotype. The chain links TRBV5-1 to TRBJ1-2; D is unclear. The CDR3 is 12 residues long. Trimming left V 3 bases short and J 7 bases short, with 10 bases between. The germline CDR1 and CDR2 sequences are SGHRS and YFSETQ. Written as DNA, the CDR3 is TGCGCCAGCAGCTCGAGAGATTTTGGCTACACCTTC. Translated: CASSSRDFGYTF.

The chain has TRBV11-2 and TRBJ2-2; D gene unclear. Germline-derived CDR1 and CDR2 are SGHAT and FQNNGV. The V gene lost 4 bases and the J gene lost 8 bases, with 14 bases spanning the gap. The CDR3 runs to 14 residues. For the CDR3, the DNA is TGTGCCAGCAGCTCCCTCGTCACATCGGGGGAGCTGTTTTTT. It codes for CASSSLVTSGELFF.

This clonotype was observed many times. J is TRBJ2-5 and V is TRBV6-2 or TRBV6-3; D remains unclear. From germline, CDR1 is MNHEY and CDR2 SVGEGT. The CDR3 is made up of 14 amino acids. Trimming stripped 7 bases from V and 4 bases from J, with 16 bases between. The CDR3 bases are TGTGCCAGCATCGAAAGACTGCGGCCAGAGACCCAGTACTTC. Its protein is CASIERLRPETQYF.

This chain links TRBV20-1 with TRBJ2-6; D is uncertain. CDR1 and CDR2 from the germline V gene are DFQATT and SNEGSKA (reference sequence). The CDR3 loop spans 14 amino acids. Trimming cost V 5 bases and J 2 bases, with 10 bases left between them. The CDR3 spells CSAPRHPGANVLTF. In DNA, the CDR3 is TGCAGTGCTCCCAGGCACCCTGGGGCCAACGTCCTGACTTTC.

This clonotype showed up many times. This chain uses TRBV19 with TRBJ1-1, with 7 bases aligning to TRBD1. V shed 10 bases and J 3 bases; nucleotides not matched to a gene: 8. Germline values: CDR1 LNHDA, CDR2 SQIVND (reference sequence). CDR3 length: 13 amino acids. In DNA form, the CDR3 reads TGTGCCACAAGGACAGGTTGGGACACTGAAGCTTTCTTT. Its protein is CATRTGWDTEAFF.

The chain uses TRBV30 and TRBJ1-1; D is unclear. The CDR3 spans 11 residues. Germline values: CDR1 GTSNPN, CDR2 SVGIG (reference sequence). Trimming cost V 4 bases and J 4 bases, with 7 bases left between them. The CDR3 region is CAWKRGTEAFF. Here the CDR3 DNA reads TGTGCCTGGAAGCGGGGCACTGAAGCTTTCTTT. Filled out from reference TRBV30 and TRBJ1-1, the complete variable domain reads SQTIHQWPATLVQPVGSPLSLECTVEGTSNPNLYWYRQAAGRGLQLLFYSVGIGQISSEVPQNLSASRPQDRQFILSSKKLLLSDSGFYLCAWKRGTEAFFGQGTRLTVV.

This clonotype came up many times. The chain is built from TRBV28 and TRBJ1-5; D not certain. Germline V gene lookup returns CDR1 MDHEN and CDR2 SYDVKM. The CDR3 runs to 18 residues. Trimming removed 5 bases from V and 4 bases from J, with 24 bases in between. The CDR3 nucleotides read TGTGCCAGCAGTCTCCCCGGTAGAGGGTATATTGGGAATCAGCCCCAGCATTTT. It encodes CASSLPGRGYIGNQPQHF.

This clonotype has only a few counts. The rearrangement links TRBV20-1 to TRBJ2-5; 10 bases are shared with TRBD2. The CDR3 consists of 15 residues. Germline V CDR1 and CDR2: DFQATT, SNEGSKA (reference sequence). Trimming cost V 0 bases and J 4 bases; bases outside gene matches: 5. DNA for the CDR3: TGCAGTGCTAGAGATGGGACTAGCGTCCGAGAGACCCAGTACTTC. This encodes CSARDGTSVRETQYF.

This clonotype was picked up many times. This rearrangement joins TRBV25-1 to TRBJ2-7; TRBD2 matches at 8 bases. The CDR3 is made up of 15 amino acids. The germline V gene has CDR1 MGHDK and CDR2 SYGVNS. Unmatched junction bases numbered 6, after V lost 3 bases and J lost 2 bases. CDR3 bases: TGTGCCAGCAGTGACCCCGGGACTAGAGCCTACGAGCAGTACTTC. This codes for CASSDPGTRAYEQYF.

The chain is built from TRBV7-2 and TRBJ2-7; 7 bases line up with TRBD1. The V gene end was trimmed by 5 bases and the J gene end by 5 bases; junction bases not matched to a gene: 6. The CDR3 contains 13 residues. Germline V gives CDR1 SGHTA, CDR2 FQGNSA. The CDR3 here is CASSRNRGHEQYF. The CDR3 DNA sequence: TGTGCCAGCAGCCGCAACAGGGGCCACGAGCAGTACTTC.